This T cell receptor (beta chain) derives from a study of blood T cell repertoires in COVID-19. As for the study in general: The United States, Italy and Spain provided the acute and convalescent COVID-19 samples.

Per the authors' pipeline: Amplified reference gene primers provided the basis for estimating nucleated cell counts. Clones were read by immunoSEQ multiplex PCR, and TCRdb kept only the in-frame ones, dropping some. V and J calls and clone size are copied from that table; D and trimming were computed from the DNA. The table has about 120,000 clones, about 85% seen once; the top ten hold roughly 3.9%. The CDR3 is 15 amino acids. V was cut by 0 bases and J by 6 bases, with 11 bases left in between. Germline loops: CDR1 LGHNA, CDR2 YSLEER. This clone was found a few times. This rearrangement joins TRBV4-3 to TRBJ1-4; tentative D call: TRBD1 (5 bases). The sequence came from a man aged 55 to 70 with acute or convalescent COVID-19. The sample comprised peripheral blood. CDR3 DNA sequence: TGCGCCAGCAGCCAAGACGGGCAGGGCCATGAAAAACTGTTTTTT. Protein product: CASSQDGQGHEKLFF.